This T cell receptor beta chain was profiled in a study of blood T cell repertoires in COVID-19. There are 14 residues in the CDR3. V shed 2 bases and J shed 7 bases, with 9 bases lying between them. The germline V gene encodes CDR1 MNHEY and CDR2 SMNVEV (reference sequence). Sequencing was performed with immunoSEQ multiplex PCR; in TCRdb, only in-frame clones are kept and a portion is missing. The profile shows about 200,000 clones, 90% of them singletons. The sample was peripheral blood. The clonotype was recovered from a man between 45 and 60 years old with acute or convalescent COVID-19. The genes are TRBV27 and TRBJ1-6, with a possible D match to TRBD1 (5 bases). The CDR3 DNA follows: TGTGCCAGCAGTTTAACAGGCCAGAATTCACCCCTCCACTTT. Its translation: CASSLTGQNSPLHF.